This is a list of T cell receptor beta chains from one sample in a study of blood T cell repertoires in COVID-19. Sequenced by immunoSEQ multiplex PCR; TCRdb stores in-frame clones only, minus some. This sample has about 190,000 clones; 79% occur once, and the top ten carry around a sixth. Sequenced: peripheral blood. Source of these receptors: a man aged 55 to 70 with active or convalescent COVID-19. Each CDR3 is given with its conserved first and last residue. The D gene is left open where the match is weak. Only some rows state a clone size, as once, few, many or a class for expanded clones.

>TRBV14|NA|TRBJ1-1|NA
CASSQPGTPVKLNTEAFF
TGTGCCAGCAGCCAACCCGGGACACCAGTAAAACTGAACACTGAAGCTTTCTTT
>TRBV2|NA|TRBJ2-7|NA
CASSGIGGEQYF
TGTGCCAGCAGTGGAATCGGGGGCGAGCAGTACTTC
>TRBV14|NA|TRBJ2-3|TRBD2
CASSQGLGGRALITDTQYF
TGTGCCAGCAGCCAAGGACTGGGCGGGAGGGCCCTAATCACAGATACGCAGTATTTT
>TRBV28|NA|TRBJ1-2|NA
CASTPTGGFYGYTF
TGTGCCAGCACTCCGACGGGGGGATTCTATGGCTACACCTTC
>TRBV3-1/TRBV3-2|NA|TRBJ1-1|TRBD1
CASRLQGAEAFF
TGTGCCAGCAGGCTACAGGGGGCAGAAGCTTTCTTT
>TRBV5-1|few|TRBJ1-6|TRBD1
CASSPGQGNSPLHF
TGCGCCAGCAGCCCGGGACAGGGGAATTCACCCCTCCACTTT
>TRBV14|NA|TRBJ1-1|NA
CASSQQGATEAFF
TGTGCCAGCAGCCAACAGGGCGCCACTGAAGCTTTCTTT
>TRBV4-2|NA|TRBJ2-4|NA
CASSVRGASKNIQYF
TGTGCCAGCAGCGTCAGGGGGGCTTCCAAAAACATTCAGTACTTC
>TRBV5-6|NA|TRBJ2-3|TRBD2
CASSAGGSGEDTQYF
TGTGCCAGCAGCGCGGGGGGATCGGGGGAAGATACGCAGTATTTT
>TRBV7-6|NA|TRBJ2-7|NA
CASSLGGVHSYEQYF
TGTGCCAGCAGCTTAGGGGGAGTTCACTCCTACGAGCAGTACTTC
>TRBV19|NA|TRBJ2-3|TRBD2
CASSIDLRLAGAGPLTDTQYF
TGTGCCAGTAGTATAGATCTGCGACTAGCGGGAGCGGGGCCTCTCACAGATACGCAGTATTTT
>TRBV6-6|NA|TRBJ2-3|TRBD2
CASSYPGLAGTDTQYF
TGTGCCAGCAGTTACCCGGGACTAGCGGGAACAGATACGCAGTATTTT
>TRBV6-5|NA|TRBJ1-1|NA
CASGDNTNTEAFF
TGTGCCAGCGGGGACAACACGAACACTGAAGCTTTCTTT
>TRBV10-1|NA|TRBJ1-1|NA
CASTAWLGGDTEAFF
TGCGCCAGCACGGCCTGGTTGGGGGGGGACACTGAAGCTTTCTTT
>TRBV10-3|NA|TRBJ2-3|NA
CAISESIADTQYF
TGTGCCATCAGTGAGTCTATCGCAGATACGCAGTATTTT
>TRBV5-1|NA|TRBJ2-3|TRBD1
CASSLLVSRGRDTQYF
TGCGCCAGCAGCTTGTTAGTATCGAGGGGGCGGGATACGCAGTATTTT
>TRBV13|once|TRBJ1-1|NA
CASSFVAGTEAFF
TGTGCCAGCAGCTTTGTGGCAGGGACTGAAGCTTTCTTT
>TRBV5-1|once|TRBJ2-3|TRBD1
CASSLQGIEDTQYF
TGCGCCAGCAGTTTACAGGGGATCGAAGATACGCAGTATTTT
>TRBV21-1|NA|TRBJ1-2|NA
CASSLLGAGGYTF
TGTGCCAGCAGCCTCCTAGGGGCAGGTGGCTACACCTTC
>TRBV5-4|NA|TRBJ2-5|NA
CASSLRSSQETQYF
TGTGCCAGCAGCTTGAGGAGCAGCCAAGAGACCCAGTACTTC
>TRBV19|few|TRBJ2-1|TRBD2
CASSIHSGRGWDEQFF
TGTGCCAGTAGTATCCATAGCGGGAGGGGCTGGGATGAGCAGTTCTTC
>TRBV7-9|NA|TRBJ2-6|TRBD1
CASSWDRGVSGANVLTF
TGTGCCAGCAGCTGGGACAGGGGAGTTTCTGGGGCCAACGTCCTGACTTTC